The 26 T cell receptor beta chains below all came from one sample that was sequenced in a study of response to subunit inactivated influenza vaccine. MiXCR was run by TCRdb on the RT-PCR reads, yielding one entry per CDR3 protein. There are around 520,000 distinct CDR3 sequences in the sample; 25% occur only once, and about 1.9% lies in the top ten. Sample: CD4+ T cells sorted from PBMCs, taken roughly 5 days after vaccination. All receptors come from a man in his forties or fifties who received an inactivated influenza vaccine.

J is TRBJ2-2 and V is TRBV20-1; TRBD2 matches at 7 bases. Trimming cost V 3 bases and J 0 bases; bases outside gene matches: 10. Per germline, CDR1 DFQATT and CDR2 SNEGSKA (reference sequence). CDR3 length: 17 amino acids. DNA for the CDR3: TGCAGTGCTAGCAGAATGGGGGGGAGGACGAACACCGGGGAGCTGTTTTTT. Residues: CSASRMGGRTNTGELFF.

The genes are TRBV12-3 or TRBV12-4 and TRBJ2-2; D might be TRBD2 (5 bases). This CDR3 contains 13 residues. Trimming removed 6 bases at V and 6 bases at J, with 11 bases between. The CDR3 sequence: CASRMQEAGELFF. CDR3 DNA sequence: TGTGCCAGCAGAATGCAGGAGGCCGGGGAGCTGTTTTTT.

This rearrangement joins TRBV7-9 to TRBJ2-5; TRBD2 aligns across 14 bases. The germline CDR1 and CDR2 sequences are SEHNR and FQNEAQ (reference sequence). The length of the CDR3 is 17 residues. V was clipped by 8 bases and J by 5 bases; unmatched bases: 13. This CDR3 reads CASQGTSGSRSRETQYF. CDR3 coding DNA: TGTGCCAGCCAGGGGACTAGCGGGAGTAGGTCGCGGGAGACCCAGTACTTC.

This clonotype was counted many times. This chain joins TRBV6-1 and TRBJ2-7, with 10 bases that match TRBD2. This CDR3 comprises 14 residues. The germline CDR1 and CDR2 sequences are MNHNS and SASEGT. Germline trimming cut 6 bases from V and 6 bases from J; bases unmatched to any gene: 8. Here the CDR3 reads CASSETSGPSEQYF. Here the CDR3 DNA reads TGTGCCAGCAGCGAGACTAGCGGGCCCTCCGAGCAGTACTTC.

The chain links TRBV9 to TRBJ2-3, with TRBD2 matching 7 bases. J gave up 0 bases and V 4 bases, and 11 bases lay outside the gene matches. The CDR3 spans 17 residues. In germline, CDR1 is SGDLS, CDR2 YYNGEE. Here the CDR3 reads CASSYQPYGRSTDTQYF. The CDR3 DNA sequence: TGTGCCAGCAGCTATCAACCCTACGGGAGGAGCACAGATACGCAGTATTTT.

The chain joins TRBV28 to TRBJ2-7; the D gene is possibly TRBD2 (6 bases). The V end lost 3 bases, the J end lost 7 bases, and 19 bases lay between the germline ends. CDR1 MDHEN and CDR2 SYDVKM come from the germline V gene. The CDR3 contains 15 residues. This chain's CDR3 is CASSLGGLHHWEQYF. CDR3 nucleotides: TGTGCCAGCAGTTTGGGAGGACTGCACCACTGGGAGCAGTACTTC.

The genes are TRBV4-3 and TRBJ2-2; the D gene is possibly TRBD1 (6 bases). This CDR3 has 15 amino acids. The germline V gene has CDR1 LGHNA and CDR2 YSLEER. Trimming pared 4 bases from V and 1 base from J, leaving 10 bases between. This CDR3 reads CASSPQGGNTGELFF. CDR3 DNA: TGCGCCAGCAGCCCCCAAGGGGGGAACACCGGGGAGCTGTTTTTT.

This clonotype has ten or more counts. The gene calls are TRBV2 and TRBJ2-5; D may be TRBD1 (5 bases). The CDR3 is 14 residues long. Germline CDR1 and CDR2: SNHLY and FYNNEI. V dropped 4 bases and J dropped 5 bases, with 14 bases sitting between them. CDR3 sequence reads: CASSGPMGHETQYF. CDR3 DNA sequence: TGTGCCAGCAGTGGGCCCATGGGGCACGAGACCCAGTACTTC.

This clonotype appeared a few times. The V call is TRBV18, the J call TRBJ1-1; D is ambiguous. Deletions cut 3 bases from V and 6 bases from J, with 14 bases between. Germline CDR1 is KGHSH and CDR2 is LQKENI. The CDR3 contains 14 residues. CDR3 sequence (DNA): TGTGCCAGCTCACCGAGAAGGGAAAGCGCTGAAGCTTTCTTT. This translates into CASSPRRESAEAFF.

This clonotype has a handful of counts. The chain has TRBV15 and TRBJ2-1; 16 nucleotides match TRBD2. The CDR3 has 16 amino acids. J was trimmed by 12 bases and V by 2 bases; bases with no gene match: 7. The germline V gene encodes CDR1 LNHNV and CDR2 YYDKDF (reference sequence). CDR3 sequence reads: CATSRPGLAGGLGQFF. The CDR3 DNA follows: TGTGCCACCAGCAGACCGGGACTAGCGGGAGGGCTAGGGCAGTTCTTC.

The DNA for the CDR3 is TGTGCCAGCAGCTTAAGTCCTAGCGGGAACACCGGGGAGCTGTTTTTT. Protein: CASSLSPSGNTGELFF. This chain joins TRBV7-2 and TRBJ2-2, with 7 bases fitting TRBD2. Germline V CDR1 and CDR2: SGHTA, FQGNSA. The CDR3 spans 16 residues. V shed 2 bases and J 1 base; nucleotides not matched to a gene: 4.

This clonotype came up a few times. The genes are TRBV7-2 and TRBJ2-5; TRBD2 aligns across 12 bases. Per the germline V gene, CDR1 is SGHTA and CDR2 is FQGNSA. CDR3 size: 16 residues. V was pared by 3 bases and J by 2 bases, with 4 bases of the junction left unmatched. The CDR3 sequence: CASSFGLAGTQETQYF. The CDR3 DNA reads as TGTGCCAGCAGCTTCGGACTAGCGGGAACTCAAGAGACCCAGTACTTC.

This clonotype was seen only a few times. The chain uses TRBV7-2 and TRBJ2-7; 9 nucleotides agree with TRBD2. This CDR3 comprises 16 residues. Germline-derived CDR1 and CDR2 are SGHTA and FQGNSA. Trimming took 2 bases from V and 2 from J; bases not matched to a gene: 7. CDR3 residues: CASSLFGGGAAYEQYF. The CDR3 DNA sequence: TGTGCCAGCAGCTTATTCGGCGGGGGGGCCGCCTACGAGCAGTACTTC.

This clonotype was counted only a few times. The V call is TRBV6-2 or TRBV6-3, the J call TRBJ2-4; 9 positions agree with TRBD2. CDR3 length: 21 residues. With V trimmed by 2 bases and J by 0 bases, 17 bases remained unmatched. CDR1 and CDR2 (germline): MNHEY, SVGEGT. DNA of the CDR3: TGTGCCAGCAGTTACGCGGCCGGGCCCAGCGGGAGGACTATAGCCAAAAACATTCAGTACTTC. Protein sequence: CASSYAAGPSGRTIAKNIQYF.

This chain joins TRBV20-1 and TRBJ2-3; a weak D match, TRBD2 (6 bases). The CDR3 is 14 amino acids. Trimming removed 0 bases from V and 2 bases from J, with 9 bases in between. Germline V lookup: CDR1 DFQATT, CDR2 SNEGSKA (reference sequence). The CDR3 is CSARDADYTDTQYF. The CDR3 region has the DNA TGCAGTGCTAGAGATGCGGACTACACAGATACGCAGTATTTT.

V is TRBV7-6 and J is TRBJ2-5, with 11 positions matching TRBD2. Germline V CDR1 and CDR2: SGHVS, FNYEAQ. CDR3 length: 16 residues. V lost 1 base, J lost 4 bases, and 5 bases stayed unmatched. The CDR3 nucleotides are TGTGCCAGCAGCTTAGTTACTAGCGGGAGCGGAGAGACCCAGTACTTC. As protein: CASSLVTSGSGETQYF. The full variable domain, its missing parts supplied by reference TRBV7-6 and TRBJ2-5, is GAGVSQSPRYKVTKRGQDVALRCDPISGHVSLYWYRQALGQGPEFLTYFNYEAQQDKSGLPNDRFSAERPEGSISTLTIQRTEQRDSAMYRCASSLVTSGSGETQYFGPGTRLLVL.

This clonotype turned up a few times. The rearrangement links TRBV29-1 to TRBJ2-3; D ambiguous. V was trimmed by 8 bases and J by 5 bases, leaving 14 bases between them. The CDR3 is made up of 12 amino acids. CDR1 is SQVTM, CDR2 ANQGSEA, per germline. CDR3 sequence reads: CSPSSPGDTQYF. The CDR3, as DNA: TGCAGCCCCTCGAGCCCGGGAGATACGCAGTATTTT.

This chain connects TRBV5-1 to TRBJ2-3; D gene uncertain. V was clipped by 4 bases and J by 5 bases, with 11 bases between them. CDR3 length equals 13 residues. Per germline, CDR1 SGHRS and CDR2 YFSETQ. DNA for the CDR3: TGCGCCAGCAGCGGAGAACGGAGAGATACGCAGTATTTT. Its protein is CASSGERRDTQYF.

This clonotype has a handful of counts. The genes are TRBV4-3 and TRBJ2-7, with 9 bases matching TRBD2. The length of the CDR3 is 15 residues. J was trimmed by 2 bases and V by 1 base; bases with no gene match: 3. CDR1 and CDR2 (germline): LGHNA, YSLEER. CDR3 DNA: TGCGCCAGCAGCCAAGTGGCGGGGGGGGCCTACGAGCAGTACTTC. This codes for CASSQVAGGAYEQYF.

This clonotype has just a few counts. The chain couples TRBV28 to TRBJ2-4; D may be TRBD2 (5 bases). Germline V gene lookup returns CDR1 MDHEN and CDR2 SYDVKM. CDR3 length: 13 residues. V lost 6 bases and J 1 base, leaving 7 bases between the germline ends. CDR3 protein: CASSGVAKNIQYF. The CDR3 coding sequence is TGTGCCAGCAGCGGGGTGGCCAAAAACATTCAGTACTTC.

CDR3 protein: CASSSDRVKNEKLFF. The CDR3 nucleotides are TGTGCCAGCAGCTCGGACAGGGTCAAAAATGAAAAACTGTTTTTT. The chain has TRBV5-5 and TRBJ1-4; TRBD1 matches at 8 bases. The CDR3 loop spans 15 amino acids. V was clipped by 3 bases and J by 5 bases; unmatched bases: 6. The germline gives CDR1 SGHKS, CDR2 YYEKEE (reference sequence).

The V call is TRBV27, the J call TRBJ2-1; 10 bases are a match to TRBD2. The CDR3 has 13 residues. Trimming cost V 7 bases and J 6 bases; bases outside gene matches: 3. Germline-derived CDR1 and CDR2 are MNHEY and SMNVEV (reference sequence). CDR3 DNA: TGTGCCAGCACACTAGCGGGAACCAATGAGCAGTTCTTC. Residues: CASTLAGTNEQFF.

The chain carries TRBV12-3 or TRBV12-4 and TRBJ2-1, with 11 bases that match TRBD1. The CDR3 has 14 amino acids. J gave up 9 bases and V 6 bases, and 7 bases lay outside the gene matches. The CDR3: CASSPGQGVVEQFF. CDR3 coding DNA: TGTGCCAGCAGCCCGGGACAGGGGGTGGTTGAGCAGTTCTTC.

The DNA for the CDR3 is TGCAGTGCTACTAGCGGGGGAGTTGGGCACGAGCAGTACTTC. It encodes CSATSGGVGHEQYF. V gene TRBV20-1 combines with J gene TRBJ2-7; 10 bases fit TRBD2. CDR1 and CDR2 from the germline V gene are DFQATT and SNEGSKA (reference sequence). The CDR3 is 14 amino acids. Trimming took 4 bases from V and 5 from J; bases not matched to a gene: 8.

This clonotype was observed at least ten times. One end of the junction is discordant with germline, which a read error may explain. The rearrangement joins TRBV10-2 to TRBJ1-2; D is undetermined. CDR3 length: 11 residues. Germline V CDR1 and CDR2: WSHSY, SAAADI. CDR3 nucleotides: TGCGCCAGCAGTGAGTCGATCTCGGCTGTGTTC. Amino acid sequence: CASSESISAVF.

The rearrangement uses TRBV20-1 and TRBJ2-7; D unclear. Germline lookup yields CDR1 DFQATT and CDR2 SNEGSKA (reference sequence). V lost 3 bases and J lost 1, with 13 bases in between. The CDR3 covers 14 residues. The CDR3 coding sequence is TGCAGTGCTAGCTCGCTTCTGCAGTCCTACGAGCAGTACTTC. The encoded protein is CSASSLLQSYEQYF.